This T cell receptor beta chain was sequenced in a study of shared clonotypes between healthy human individuals. The V end lost 5 bases, the J end lost 7 bases, and 18 bases lay between the germline ends. This CDR3 region has 15 residues. Looked up from germline, CDR1 is SGHNT and CDR2 is YENEEA. Donors, healthy HIV-negative adults, lacked recent acute infections or vaccinations. Splitting of each subset's genomic DNA was done evenly across several immunoSEQ plates. Clones were read by immunoSEQ multiplex PCR, and TCRdb kept only the in-frame ones, dropping some. The profile shows more than 1 million clones, around 78% of them singletons.

The origin of this receptor is a man aged 18 to 30 in good health. Some clones in this sample may be carry-over from other donors' samples. This sequence joins TRBV11-3 and TRBJ2-1; tentative D call: TRBD2 (6 bases). What was sequenced was memory CD4+ T cells from PBMCs. Stated subset: CD45RA-negative fraction. The CDR3 coding sequence is TGTGCCAGCAGCGCATCTTGGGGGGAAAGTAATGAGCAGTTCTTC. This codes for CASSASWGESNEQFF.